The 3 T cell receptor beta chains below all came from one sample that was sequenced in a study of blood T cells in healthy people across ages. The use of a sample-barcoded 5' primer and a J-beta primer mix characterized a second PCR of roughly 6 to 11 cycles. One entry per CDR3 protein, called by TCRdb with MiXCR from the 5' RACE reads. The table has 500,000 to 650,000 distinct CDR3 sequences, about a quarter seen once; the top ten hold under 4.5%. These data also formed part of another study, on T cells of mothers and their children.

What was sequenced was blood. The receptors derive from a boy aged 2 to 10 in good health.

There are a few counts of this clonotype. V gene TRBV4-3 combines with J gene TRBJ1-3; 7 bases fit TRBD1. Trimming removed 1 base from V and 3 bases from J; junction bases left unmatched: 3. CDR3 length: 15 amino acids. Looked up from germline, CDR1 is LGHNA and CDR2 is YSLEER. DNA of the CDR3: TGCGCCAGCAGCCAAGGTACAGGGGTTGGAAACACCATATATTTT. It codes for CASSQGTGVGNTIYF.

This chain connects TRBV21-1 to TRBJ2-2; the table gives TRBD1 as D, unverified against the DNA. TRBV21-1 is given as a pseudogene. The CDR3 totals 15 residues. The CDR3 loop is CASSKESDRSGELFF. CDR3 coding DNA: TGTGCCAGCAGCAAAGAAAGCGACAGATCGGGGGAGCTGTTTTTT.

This clonotype was detected only a few times. DNA of the CDR3: TGCAGCGGCGGGGGAATGAACACTGAAGCTTTCTTT. Encoded protein: CSGGGMNTEAFF. The V call is TRBV29-1, the J call TRBJ1-1; D perhaps matches TRBD1 (5 bases). The CDR3 sequence is 12 residues long. In germline, CDR1 is SQVTM, CDR2 ANQGSEA. V shed 7 bases and J shed 0 bases, with 9 bases lying between them.